The 9 T cell receptor beta chains presented below share a single source sample, sequenced in a study of T cells after somatic rescue of genetic block. Using immunoSEQ multiplex PCR, the repertoire was profiled, and TCRdb retains in-frame clones only, with some absent. There are about 67,000 clones in the sample; roughly nine tenths occur only once, and around 3% lies in the top ten. Material for sequencing was peripheral blood mononuclear cells (PBMCs). All receptors come from a man aged 35-49 years.

The J gene is TRBJ2-7, the V gene TRBV6-5, with 9 bases identical to TRBD2. The CDR3 runs to 16 residues. V lost 4 bases to trimming and J lost 0 bases; unmatched junction nucleotides: 7. Germline loops: CDR1 MNHEY, CDR2 SVGAGI. CDR3 bases: TGTGCCAGCAGTTCCCGCGGGGGGGGGAGCTCCTACGAGCAGTACTTC. Protein product: CASSSRGGGSSYEQYF.

J is TRBJ2-1 and V is TRBV21-1; whether TRBD2, the table's D call, matches the DNA was not checked. TRBV21-1 represents a pseudogene. This CDR3 is 14 amino acids long. This chain's CDR3 is CASSKDRGSNEQFF. CDR3 nucleotide sequence: TGTGCCAGCAGCAAAGATAGAGGGAGTAACGAGCAGTTCTTC.

The rearrangement links TRBV5-8 to TRBJ1-6, with 8 bases fitting TRBD1. The CDR3 extends over 16 amino acids. CDR1 and CDR2 (germline): SGHTS, YDEGEE. Germline trimming cut 1 base from V and 7 bases from J; bases unmatched to any gene: 7. In DNA, the CDR3 is TGTGCCAGCAGCTTGAGGACAGGGTTCAAGAATTCACCCCTCCACTTT. The encoded protein is CASSLRTGFKNSPLHF.

The chain uses TRBV21-1 and TRBJ2-7; the table's D call TRBD1 went unverified against the DNA. TRBV21-1 is a pseudogene locus. The length of the CDR3 is 11 residues. The CDR3: CASSKATSGHF. The DNA of the CDR3 is TGTGCCAGCAGCAAAGCAACGTCTGGGCACTTC.

The V call is TRBV18, the J call TRBJ2-1; 13 bases are shared with TRBD2. CDR1 is KGHSH, CDR2 LQKENI, per germline. The CDR3 has 17 residues. The V and J ends lost 4 bases and 2 bases, in that order; junction bases with no gene match: 5. CDR3 DNA sequence: TGTGCCAGCTCACGCCAACTAGCGGGAGGGCCCTACAATGAGCAGTTCTTC. Amino acid sequence: CASSRQLAGGPYNEQFF.

A single count supports this clone. The chain couples TRBV5-1 to TRBJ2-2; TRBD2 matches 7 bases. The length of the CDR3 is 15 residues. After removal of 1 base from V and 6 bases from J, the junction contained 6 bases not matched to a gene. Germline CDR1 SGHRS, CDR2 YFSETQ. This CDR3 reads CASSLREGTAGELFF. The DNA for the CDR3 is TGCGCCAGCAGCTTGAGGGAGGGAACGGCCGGGGAGCTGTTTTTT.

This clone came up once. The CDR3 DNA sequence: TGTGCCAGCAGCCGGGGCCCCGGCAGGGGCCTCACAGATACGCAGTATTTT. Amino acid sequence: CASSRGPGRGLTDTQYF. The chain joins TRBV7-9 to TRBJ2-3; D is perhaps TRBD1 (6 bases). Trimming cost V 5 bases and J 2 bases, with 20 bases left between them. The CDR3 length is 17 residues. From germline, CDR1 is SEHNR and CDR2 FQNEAQ (reference sequence).

The rearrangement links TRBV10-2 to TRBJ2-3; no reliable D call. The CDR3 loop spans 14 amino acids. CDR1 and CDR2 from the germline V gene are WSHSY and SAAADI. With 0 bases removed from V and 2 bases from J, the gap between germline ends came to 6 bases. This chain's CDR3 is CASSESHTTDTQYF. CDR3 DNA: TGCGCCAGCAGTGAGTCGCATACCACAGATACGCAGTATTTT.

The CDR3 nucleotides read TGTGCCACCGCGGGGCAAGATACGCAGTATTTT. Translating it yields CATAGQDTQYF. The chain has TRBV10-3 and TRBJ2-3; D is perhaps TRBD2 (6 bases). Germline values: CDR1 ENHRY, CDR2 SYGVKD. This CDR3 is built from 11 residues. Deletions cut 10 bases from V and 5 bases from J, with 10 bases between.